This entry lists 4 T cell receptor beta chains sequenced from one sample in a study of T cells in Graves' hyperthyroidism and ophthalmopathy. From RNA transcripts, TCR beta CDR3 regions were amplified. The study used the HTBI primer set for a first-round RT-PCR of the TCR CDR3. TCRdb re-analysed the multiplex PCR reads in MiXCR, keeping a single row per CDR3 protein. The sample records around 690,000 distinct CDR3 sequences, approximately 15% being singletons. Sequenced sample: blood. The receptors derive from a man aged 50 to 59 with Graves' hyperthyroidism.

The chain has TRBV3-1 and TRBJ2-7; D is possibly TRBD1 or TRBD2 (5 bases each). V was shortened by 5 bases and J by 5 bases, with 13 bases between the two germline ends. This CDR3 has 13 residues. Germline CDR1 is LGHDT and CDR2 is YNNKEL (reference sequence). Written as DNA, the CDR3 is TGTGCCAGCAGCTTACTCGGGACCAACGAGCAGTACTTC. Encoded protein: CASSLLGTNEQYF.

This clonotype was counted at least ten times. The chain couples TRBV12-3 or TRBV12-4 to TRBJ2-7; TRBD2 might be the D (5 bases). The CDR3 loop spans 15 amino acids. Between the trimmed V and J ends, which lost 3 bases and 3 bases, there was a span of 15 bases. Here the CDR3 DNA reads TGTGCCAGCAGTTTTTCGAGCACGGGATTCTACGAGCAGTACTTC. Amino acids: CASSFSSTGFYEQYF.

This clonotype turned up a few times. V usage is TRBV28 and J usage is TRBJ1-6; 9 nucleotides match TRBD1. The junction had 5 bases not matched to a gene; V was cut back by 5 bases and J by 6 bases. The germline gives CDR1 MDHEN, CDR2 SYDVKM. The CDR3 extends over 15 amino acids. CDR3 loop: CASSTQGAANSPLHF. CDR3 nucleotides: TGTGCCAGCAGTACACAGGGGGCGGCTAATTCACCCCTCCACTTT.

This CDR3 reads CASSLEDRGYEQYF. As DNA, the CDR3 is TGTGCCAGCAGCTTAGAGGACAGAGGCTACGAGCAGTACTTC. The chain carries TRBV11-1 and TRBJ2-7; D may be TRBD1 (6 bases). The germline V and J ends were trimmed by 1 base and 3 bases, with 10 bases remaining between them. CDR1 and CDR2 from the germline V gene are SGHAT and FQDESV (reference sequence). This CDR3 is 14 amino acids long.